The entry that follows covers one T cell receptor (beta chain) sequence. Sequencing was performed with immunoSEQ multiplex PCR; in TCRdb, only in-frame clones are kept and a portion is missing. Among about 110,000 clones, less than 95% were seen once, and the ten largest hold around 0.64%. The record originates from a study of OX40 agonist ivuxolimab in advanced cancers. The CDR3 is 15 amino acids. Germline V CDR1 and CDR2: KGHSH, LQKENI. The V and J ends lost 4 bases and 3 bases respectively, with 16 bases between them. The material was CD4+ or CD8+ T cells sorted from blood, obtained in a trial of the OX40 agonist ivuxolimab. The J gene is TRBJ2-7, the V gene TRBV18; possible D gene TRBD1, 6 bases. The receptor was isolated from an adult with an advanced solid tumor such as melanoma, head and neck, liver or kidney cancer. The CDR3: CASSLQGNEYYEQYF. Written as DNA, the CDR3 is TGTGCCAGCTCACTACAGGGTAACGAGTACTACGAGCAGTACTTC. Looking up the rest from reference TRBV18 and TRBJ2-7 gives the full variable domain: NAGVMQNPRHLVRRRGQEARLRCSPMKGHSHVYWYRQLPEEGLKFMVYLQKENIIDESGMPKERFSAEFPKEGPSILRIQQVVRGDSAAYFCASSLQGNEYYEQYFGPGTRLTVT.